One sample yielded the 20 T cell receptor beta chains listed below, sequenced in a study of early T cells in non-severe SARS-CoV-2 infection. TCRdb reprocessed the 5' RACE reads with MiXCR, giving one entry per CDR3 protein. The sample has some 71,000 distinct CDR3 sequences, about 11% seen once. Sequencing was carried out using whole blood. The receptor set was obtained from an adult who was a healthcare worker with PCR-confirmed SARS-CoV-2 infection or an uninfected control (not recorded which).

V and J are TRBV7-2 and TRBJ2-2; a weak D match, TRBD2 (6 bases). The germline V and J ends were trimmed by 0 bases and 8 bases, with 13 bases remaining between them. The germline gives CDR1 SGHTA, CDR2 FQGNSA. The CDR3 is 15 residues long. The CDR3 sequence: CASSLAQGGRGELFF. The DNA for the CDR3 is TGTGCCAGCAGCTTAGCCCAGGGAGGACGGGGGGAGCTGTTTTTT.

This clonotype was counted a few times. The chain employs TRBV5-1 and TRBJ1-5, with D unresolved. Trimming took 2 bases from V and 5 from J, leaving 11 bases between them. Germline V gene lookup returns CDR1 SGHRS and CDR2 YFSETQ. This CDR3 has 14 amino acids. Written as DNA, the CDR3 is TGCGCCAGCAGCTTATCTCCTGTGGATCAGCCCCAGCATTTT. The encoded protein is CASSLSPVDQPQHF.

This clonotype was seen a handful of times. The chain employs TRBV24-1 and TRBJ2-5; possibly TRBD1 for D (6 bases). The CDR3 extends over 13 amino acids. Trimming took off 11 bases at V and 4 bases at J, with 16 bases between the two ends. From germline, CDR1 is KGHDR and CDR2 SFDVKD. The DNA for the CDR3 is TGTGCCATCCAAAAACAGGGTACAGAGACCCAGTACTTC. Its protein product is CAIQKQGTETQYF.

V usage is TRBV7-9 and J usage is TRBJ2-2; TRBD1 might be the D (6 bases). Looked up from germline, CDR1 is SEHNR and CDR2 is FQNEAQ (reference sequence). The CDR3 covers 16 residues. The V end was cut by 6 bases, the J end by 0 bases, with 14 bases between. CDR3 amino acids: CASRSPGAANTGELFF. The CDR3 nucleotides read TGTGCCAGCAGGAGTCCAGGGGCAGCGAACACCGGGGAGCTGTTTTTT.

In this sample, this clonotype turned up many times. This rearrangement joins TRBV9 to TRBJ1-4; D remains unclear. The CDR3 is 14 amino acids. CDR1 is SGDLS and CDR2 is YYNGEE in the germline V gene. V gave up 3 bases and J gave up 0 bases, with 6 bases separating them. CDR3 bases: TGTGCCAGCAGCGCCACGACAACTAATGAAAAACTGTTTTTT. It yields the protein CASSATTTNEKLFF.

In its sample, this clonotype was seen many times. J is TRBJ2-7 and V is TRBV7-3; possible D gene TRBD2, 6 bases. V was trimmed by 5 bases and J by 3 bases, leaving 11 bases between them. The CDR3 consists of 13 residues. Germline V gene lookup returns CDR1 SGHTA and CDR2 FQGTGA. The CDR3 here is CASSRFSGYEQYF. Here the CDR3 DNA reads TGTGCCAGCAGCCGATTTAGCGGCTACGAGCAGTACTTC.

The chain is built from TRBV29-1 and TRBJ1-2, with D perhaps matching TRBD1 (5 bases). This CDR3 is 15 amino acids long. The germline CDR1 and CDR2 sequences are SQVTM and ANQGSEA. With 7 bases removed from V and 0 bases from J, the gap between germline ends came to 18 bases. For the CDR3, the DNA is TGCAGCGCTGCAGGGACGGCCCAAACTAACTATGGCTACACCTTC. This codes for CSAAGTAQTNYGYTF.

As DNA, the CDR3 is TGTGCCAGCAGCCTGGGACCAAAGATCACAGATACGCAGTATTTT. Translation gives CASSLGPKITDTQYF. The genes are TRBV6-5 and TRBJ2-3; D tentatively reads TRBD1 or TRBD2 (5 bases each). Between the trimmed V and J ends, which lost 6 bases and 2 bases, there was a span of 15 bases. The length of the CDR3 is 15 residues. Germline lookup yields CDR1 MNHEY and CDR2 SVGAGI.

The rearrangement uses TRBV3-1 and TRBJ1-6; 9 bases align to TRBD1. V lost 2 bases, J lost 7 bases, and 6 bases stayed unmatched. The length of the CDR3 is 16 residues. Per the germline V gene, CDR1 is LGHDT and CDR2 is YNNKEL (reference sequence). For the CDR3, the DNA is TGTGCCAGCAGCCAACGCGGGACAGGGAGAAATTCACCCCTCCACTTT. Protein product: CASSQRGTGRNSPLHF.

The rearrangement uses TRBV4-1 and TRBJ2-3; 9 bases map to TRBD1. CDR1 MGHRA and CDR2 YSYEKL come from the germline V gene. This CDR3 region has 16 residues. The junction had 7 bases not matched to a gene; V was cut back by 4 bases and J by 2 bases. CDR3 in DNA: TGCGCCAGCAGCCCCGGGACAGGGCGTGCCACAGATACGCAGTATTTT. It encodes CASSPGTGRATDTQYF.

This clonotype was found a few times. The chain recombines TRBV3-1 with TRBJ1-6; no clear D. The CDR3 sequence is 15 residues long. From germline, CDR1 is LGHDT and CDR2 YNNKEL (reference sequence). Trimming shortened V by 1 base and J by 2 bases, and 6 bases separated the two germline ends. The CDR3 DNA sequence: TGTGCCAGCAGCCAAGGTGGTCCCTATAATTCACCCCTCCACTTT. Translating gives CASSQGGPYNSPLHF.

This clonotype appeared many times. The chain carries TRBV20-1 and TRBJ2-7; D call uncertain. The CDR3 is 15 amino acids. CDR1 is DFQATT and CDR2 is SNEGSKA in the germline V gene (reference sequence). Trimming shortened V by 1 base and J by 0 bases, and 13 bases separated the two germline ends. CDR3 sequence: CSARGSRRSSYEQYF. The CDR3 region has the DNA TGCAGTGCTAGAGGATCGCGGCGAAGCTCCTACGAGCAGTACTTC.

This clonotype was observed many times. The chain employs TRBV5-6 and TRBJ2-6, with D uncertain. The CDR3 runs to 15 residues. Germline V gives CDR1 SGHDT, CDR2 YYEEEE. V was pared by 4 bases and J by 5 bases, with 13 bases between. The CDR3 here is CASSPAPTRANVLTF. DNA for the CDR3: TGTGCCAGCAGCCCGGCCCCGACCCGGGCCAACGTCCTGACTTTC.

A few counts support this clonotype. For the CDR3, the DNA is TGTGCCATCAGTGAGTCAGGGGAACAAACACCCCTCCACTTT. Encoded protein: CAISESGEQTPLHF. The gene calls are TRBV10-3 and TRBJ1-6; the D gene is possibly TRBD1 (5 bases). The V gene's germline CDR1 is ENHRY and CDR2 SYGVKD. V lost 0 bases and J 11 bases, leaving 11 bases between the germline ends. The CDR3 consists of 14 residues.

This clonotype was counted many times. The chain combines TRBV28 with TRBJ2-7; perhaps TRBD2 as D (5 bases). The V and J ends lost 7 bases and 3 bases respectively, with 16 bases between them. The CDR3 totals 14 residues. CDR1 and CDR2 (germline): MDHEN, SYDVKM. The CDR3 coding sequence is TGTGCCAGCACCCTAGTGGGGAGCCACTACGAGCAGTACTTC. Protein: CASTLVGSHYEQYF. Full variable domain (missing parts from reference TRBV28 and TRBJ2-7): DVKVTQSSRYLVKRTGEKVFLECVQDMDHENMFWYRQDPGLGLRLIYFSYDVKMKEKGDIPEGYSVSREKKERFSLILESASTNQTSMYLCASTLVGSHYEQYFGPGTRLTVT.

The gene calls are TRBV7-2 and TRBJ2-3, with a tentative D call TRBD2 (5 bases). Trimming pared 2 bases from V and 2 bases from J, leaving 11 bases between. The CDR3 sequence is 15 residues long. Germline V CDR1 and CDR2: SGHTA, FQGNSA. The CDR3 region has the DNA TGTGCCAGCAGCTTAACTAGTGCGCCCACAGATACGCAGTATTTT. The encoded protein is CASSLTSAPTDTQYF.

This clonotype has just a few counts. V is TRBV6-6 and J is TRBJ1-3; D uncertain. Germline CDR1 is MNHNY and CDR2 is SVGAGI (reference sequence). Trimming stripped 3 bases from V and 4 bases from J, with 10 bases between. CDR3 length: 14 amino acids. CDR3 residues: CASSYSEGGNTIYF. The CDR3, as DNA: TGTGCCAGCAGTTATTCTGAGGGAGGAAACACCATATATTTT.

At least ten counts were recorded for this clonotype. J is TRBJ2-7 and V is TRBV7-6; TRBD1 or TRBD2 may be the D gene (5 bases each). CDR3 length: 16 amino acids. Germline V lookup: CDR1 SGHVS, CDR2 FNYEAQ. V lost 3 bases and J 4 bases, leaving 19 bases between the germline ends. The CDR3 DNA sequence: TGTGCCAGCAGCTTGGGACCTACGACGGGCATATACGAGCAGTACTTC. This encodes CASSLGPTTGIYEQYF.

This clonotype occurred many times. This chain connects TRBV7-9 to TRBJ2-7; no reliable D call. Germline CDR1 reads SEHNR; CDR2 reads FQNEAQ (reference sequence). This CDR3 has 15 amino acids. V was cut by 4 bases and J by 5 bases, with 18 bases left in between. In nucleotides, the CDR3 is TGTGCCAGCAGCTCCCAAGGCACCACGTCGCACGAGCAGTACTTC. Amino acid sequence: CASSSQGTTSHEQYF.

This clonotype was recorded at least ten times. For the CDR3, the DNA is TGCGCCAGCAGCGCGGGACACAAGAGCTCCTACGAGCAGTACTTC. It specifies CASSAGHKSSYEQYF. The J gene is TRBJ2-7, the V gene TRBV5-1; D is perhaps TRBD1 or TRBD2 (6 bases each). CDR3 length: 15 residues. The V end lost 4 bases, the J end lost 0 bases, and 14 bases lay between the germline ends. The germline V gene encodes CDR1 SGHRS and CDR2 YFSETQ.